This TCR beta chain was obtained from a study of blood T cells in healthy people across ages. Findings of the study overall: A strong correlation between TCR beta diversity and naive T cell percentage was seen.

On this clonotype itself: Antigen: not known.

V was pared by 2 bases and J by 6 bases, with 4 bases between. Germline-derived CDR1 and CDR2 are LGHDT and YNNKEL (reference sequence). The CDR3 is 11 amino acids. The use of a sample-barcoded 5' primer and a J-beta primer mix characterized a second PCR of about 7 to 12 cycles. TCRdb analysed the 5' RACE reads with MiXCR anew, one entry per CDR3 protein. The table records 600,000 to 1,000,000 distinct CDR3 sequences, 58% of them present only once. V gene TRBV3-1 combines with J gene TRBJ1-2; D unclear. The origin of this receptor is a man in his thirties or forties in good health. The sample consisted of blood. The CDR3 nucleotides are TGTGCCAGCAGCCAAACACATGGCTACACCTTC. The encoded protein is CASSQTHGYTF.